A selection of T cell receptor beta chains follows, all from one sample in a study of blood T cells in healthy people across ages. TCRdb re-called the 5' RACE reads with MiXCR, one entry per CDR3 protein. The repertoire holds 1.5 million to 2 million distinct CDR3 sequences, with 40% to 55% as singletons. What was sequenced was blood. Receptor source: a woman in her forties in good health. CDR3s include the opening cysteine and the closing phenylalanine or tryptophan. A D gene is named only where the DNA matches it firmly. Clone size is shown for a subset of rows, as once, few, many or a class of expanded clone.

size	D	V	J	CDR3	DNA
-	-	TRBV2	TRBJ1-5	CASSGEIFQHF	TGTGCCAGCAGTGGAGAAATTTTCCAGCATTTT
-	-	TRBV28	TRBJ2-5	CASSFLVGETQYF	TGTGCCAGCAGTTTCCTGGTAGGAGAGACCCAGTACTTC
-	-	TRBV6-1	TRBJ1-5	CTSSEDQGFGQPQHF	TGTACCAGCAGTGAAGATCAAGGGTTCGGTCAGCCCCAGCATTTT
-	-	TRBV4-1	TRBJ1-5	CASSQETELWPQHF	TGCGCCAGCAGCCAAGAGACAGAACTATGGCCCCAGCATTTT
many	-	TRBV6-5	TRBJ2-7	CASSAGLLGEQYF	TGTGCCAGCAGTGCGGGGCTTTTGGGGGAGCAGTACTTC
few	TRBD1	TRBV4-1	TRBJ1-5	CASSYGQAAGQPQHF	TGCGCCAGCAGCTATGGACAGGCAGCGGGTCAGCCCCAGCATTTT
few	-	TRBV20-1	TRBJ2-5	CSAQSPETQYF	TGCAGTGCTCAGTCCCCGGAGACCCAGTACTTC
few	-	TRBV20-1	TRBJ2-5	CSAGPQGTGAQYF	TGCAGTGCTGGACCCCAGGGCACCGGGGCCCAGTACTTC
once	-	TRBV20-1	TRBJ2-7	CSARVHGLAYEQYF	TGCAGTGCTAGAGTACACGGGCTCGCCTACGAGCAGTACTTC
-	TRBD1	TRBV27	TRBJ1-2	CASSLQGTGRGYTF	TGTGCCAGCAGTTTACAAGGGACAGGACGTGGCTACACCTTC
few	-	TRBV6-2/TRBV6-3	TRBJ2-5	CASSWTEDGQYF	TGTGCCAGCAGTTGGACGGAGGATGGGCAGTACTTC
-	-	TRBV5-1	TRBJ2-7	CASSLGEGSSYEQYF	TGCGCCAGCAGCTTGGGCGAAGGGTCCTCCTACGAGCAGTACTTC
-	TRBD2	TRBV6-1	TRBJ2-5	CASSDGTSSTETQYF	TGTGCCAGCAGTGATGGGACTAGTTCAACTGAGACCCAGTACTTC
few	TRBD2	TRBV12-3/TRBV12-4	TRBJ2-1	CASYQLGGYNEQFF	TGTGCCAGCTACCAGCTCGGGGGGTACAATGAGCAGTTCTTC
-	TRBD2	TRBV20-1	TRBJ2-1	CSASPGTIGGNEQFF	TGCAGTGCTTCTCCAGGGACTATAGGAGGGAATGAGCAGTTCTTC
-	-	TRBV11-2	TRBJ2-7	CASSFPPPVQQYF	TGTGCCAGCAGCTTCCCGCCCCCGGTCCAGCAGTACTTC
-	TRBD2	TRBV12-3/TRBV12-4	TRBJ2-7	CASSQRTSGSFTSEQYF	TGTGCCAGCAGTCAGCGGACTAGCGGGAGTTTTACCTCCGAGCAGTACTTC
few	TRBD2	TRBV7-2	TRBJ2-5	CASSSVAGALQETQYF	TGTGCCAGCAGCTCGGTAGCGGGGGCCCTCCAAGAGACCCAGTACTTC
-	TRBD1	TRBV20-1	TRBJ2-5	CSARHPGGQETQYF	TGCAGTGCTAGACATCCAGGGGGACAAGAGACCCAGTACTTC
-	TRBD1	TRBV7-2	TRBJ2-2	CASSSRQGSAGELFF	TGTGCCAGCAGCTCGCGACAGGGTTCGGCCGGGGAGCTGTTTTTT
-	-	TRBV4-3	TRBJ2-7	CAISGWFEQYF	TGCGCCATCTCTGGGTGGTTCGAGCAGTACTTC
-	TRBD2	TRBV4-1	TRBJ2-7	CASSQPMETSGGYEQYF	TGCGCCAGCAGCCAACCCATGGAGACTAGCGGGGGGTACGAGCAGTACTTC
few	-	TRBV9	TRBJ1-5	CASSRDTNSNQPQHF	TGTGCCAGCAGCCGGGACACTAATAGCAATCAGCCCCAGCATTTT
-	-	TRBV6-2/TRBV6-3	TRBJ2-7	CASNIPGTTKGRDEQYF	TGTGCCAGCAATATCCCCGGGACAACAAAAGGGCGCGACGAGCAGTACTTC
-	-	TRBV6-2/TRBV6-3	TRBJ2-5	CASSDEEQETQYF	TGTGCCAGCAGTGACGAGGAACAAGAGACCCAGTACTTC
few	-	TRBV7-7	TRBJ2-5	CASSSTHTAQETQYF	TGTGCTAGCAGTTCAACCCATACAGCTCAAGAGACCCAGTACTTC
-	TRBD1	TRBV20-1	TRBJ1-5	CSAYMDRGTSSNQPQHF	TGCAGTGCTTATATGGACAGGGGAACCAGCAGCAATCAGCCCCAGCATTTT
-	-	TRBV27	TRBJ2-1	CASTTVRGSNEQFF	TGTGCCAGCACCACCGTGAGGGGGAGCAATGAGCAGTTCTTC
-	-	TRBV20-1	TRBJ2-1	CSARRRLQQPPYNEQFF	TGCAGTGCTAGAAGGAGGTTGCAACAACCGCCCTACAATGAGCAGTTCTTC
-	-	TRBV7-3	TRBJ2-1	CASSYEGYGSYNEQFF	TGTGCCAGCAGCTACGAAGGATACGGATCCTACAATGAGCAGTTCTTC
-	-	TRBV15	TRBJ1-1	CATSLPRGPNTEAFF	TGTGCCACCAGCTTACCCAGGGGCCCCAACACTGAAGCTTTCTTT
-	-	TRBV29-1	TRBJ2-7	CSPTAYEQYF	TGCAGCCCCACAGCCTACGAGCAGTACTTC
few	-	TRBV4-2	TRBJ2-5	CASSQDINGGHQETQYF	TGTGCCAGCAGCCAAGATATCAACGGGGGCCACCAAGAGACCCAGTACTTC
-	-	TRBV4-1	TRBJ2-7	CASSQELQVHSYEQYF	TGCGCCAGCAGCCAAGAGTTGCAGGTTCACTCCTACGAGCAGTACTTC
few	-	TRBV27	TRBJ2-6	CASREEANVLTF	TGTGCCAGCAGAGAAGAGGCCAACGTCCTGACTTTC
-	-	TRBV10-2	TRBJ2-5	CASSRRVEGETQYF	TGCGCCAGCAGTCGTAGGGTAGAAGGAGAGACCCAGTACTTC
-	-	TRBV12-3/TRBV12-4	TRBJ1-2	CASSVGQGIDGYTF	TGTGCCAGCAGTGTAGGCCAGGGTATTGACGGCTACACCTTC
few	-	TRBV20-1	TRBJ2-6	CSARGAYSGANVLTF	TGCAGTGCTAGAGGGGCTTACTCTGGGGCCAACGTCCTGACTTTC
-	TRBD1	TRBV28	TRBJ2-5	CASKGTGGSQETQYF	TGTGCCAGCAAAGGCACAGGGGGCTCGCAAGAGACCCAGTACTTC
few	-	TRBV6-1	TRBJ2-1	CASSGRGGGCNEQFF	TGTGCCAGCAGTGGTCGGGGTGGTGGGTGTAATGAGCAGTTCTTC
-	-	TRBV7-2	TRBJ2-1	CASRSRQGGGDQNSYSEQFF	TGTGCCAGCAGATCACGTCAGGGTGGTGGGGACCAAAATTCCTACAGTGAGCAGTTCTTC
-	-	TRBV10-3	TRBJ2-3	CAISEGQGNSDTQYF	TGTGCCATCAGTGAGGGGCAGGGAAATTCGGATACGCAGTATTTT
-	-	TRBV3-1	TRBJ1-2	CASSPGGSDYGYTF	TGTGCCAGCAGCCCGGGGGGCTCGGACTATGGCTACACCTTC
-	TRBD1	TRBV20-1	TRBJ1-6	CSARQTDRDNSPLHF	TGCAGTGCTAGACAAACAGACAGGGATAATTCACCCCTCCACTTT
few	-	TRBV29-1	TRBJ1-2	CSVVAGTFGGYTF	TGCAGCGTTGTGGCGGGGACATTCGGAGGCTACACCTTC
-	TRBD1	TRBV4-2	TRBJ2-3	CASSQATGVGNTQYF	TGTGCCAGCAGCCAAGCGACAGGGGTGGGGAATACGCAGTATTTT